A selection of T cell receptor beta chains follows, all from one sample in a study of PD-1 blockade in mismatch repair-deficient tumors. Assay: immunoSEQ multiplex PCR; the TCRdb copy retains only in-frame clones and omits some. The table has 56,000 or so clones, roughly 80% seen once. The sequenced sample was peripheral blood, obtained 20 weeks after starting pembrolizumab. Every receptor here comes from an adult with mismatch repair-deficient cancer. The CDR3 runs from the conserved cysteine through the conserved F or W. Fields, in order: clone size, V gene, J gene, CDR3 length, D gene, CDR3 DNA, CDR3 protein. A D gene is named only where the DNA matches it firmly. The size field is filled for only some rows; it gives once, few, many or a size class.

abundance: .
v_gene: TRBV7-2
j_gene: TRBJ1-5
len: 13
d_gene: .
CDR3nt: TGTGCCAGCAGCCAAAGGGTCGATCAGCCCCAGCATTTT
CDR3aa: CASSQRVDQPQHF

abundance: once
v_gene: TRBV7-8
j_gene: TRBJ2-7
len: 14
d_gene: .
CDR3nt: TGTGCCAGCAGCGCGGACACGCACTCCTACGAGCAGTACTTC
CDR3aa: CASSADTHSYEQYF

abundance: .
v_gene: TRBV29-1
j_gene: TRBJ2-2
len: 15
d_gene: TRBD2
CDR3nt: TGCAGCGTTGAAAGCCTAGCGGGAGGCACCGGGGAGCTGTTTTTT
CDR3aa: CSVESLAGGTGELFF

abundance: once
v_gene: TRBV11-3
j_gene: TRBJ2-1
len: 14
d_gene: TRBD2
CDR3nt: TGTGCCAGCAGTCCTGGGACTAGCGTCGATGAGCAGTTCTTC
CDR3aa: CASSPGTSVDEQFF

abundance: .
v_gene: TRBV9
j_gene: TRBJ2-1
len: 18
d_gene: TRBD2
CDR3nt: TGTGCCAGCAGCGTAGACGTTAGCGGGCATAGCTCCTACAATGAGCAGTTCTTC
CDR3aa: CASSVDVSGHSSYNEQFF

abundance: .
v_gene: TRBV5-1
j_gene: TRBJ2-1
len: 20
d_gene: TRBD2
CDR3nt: TGCGCCAGCAGCTTTGGAGTGGTCGGACTAGCGGGAGGCCCGTACAATGAGCAGTTCTTC
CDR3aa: CASSFGVVGLAGGPYNEQFF

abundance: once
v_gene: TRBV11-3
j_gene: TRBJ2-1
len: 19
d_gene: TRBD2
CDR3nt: TGTGCCAGCAGCTTAGATGGGACGGCTAGCGGGGGGACCTACAATGAGCAGTTCTTC
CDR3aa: CASSLDGTASGGTYNEQFF

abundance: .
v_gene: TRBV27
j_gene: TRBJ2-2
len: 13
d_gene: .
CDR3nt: TGTGCCAGCAGTTGGCAGATCACCGGGGAGCTGTTTTTT
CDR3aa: CASSWQITGELFF

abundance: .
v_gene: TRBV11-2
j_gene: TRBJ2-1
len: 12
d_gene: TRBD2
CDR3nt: TGTGCCGGAACAGGGACTAGCGGGAAGCAGTTCTTC
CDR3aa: CAGTGTSGKQFF

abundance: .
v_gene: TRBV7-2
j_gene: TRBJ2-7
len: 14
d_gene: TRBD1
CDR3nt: TGTGCCAGCAGCCCCAGACAGGGACCCTACGAGCAGTACTTC
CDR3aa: CASSPRQGPYEQYF

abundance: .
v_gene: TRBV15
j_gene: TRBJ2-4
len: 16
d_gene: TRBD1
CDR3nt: TGTGCCACCAGCAGTCCTCAGGGAGACAGGGGTGTCATTCAGTACTTC
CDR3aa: CATSSPQGDRGVIQYF

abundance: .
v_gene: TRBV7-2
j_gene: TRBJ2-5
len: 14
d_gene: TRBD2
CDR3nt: TGTGCCAGCAGCTTAGCGGGAGGGCCAGAGACCCAGTACTTC
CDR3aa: CASSLAGGPETQYF

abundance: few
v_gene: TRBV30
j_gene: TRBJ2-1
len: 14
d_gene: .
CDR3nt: TGTGCCTGGAGTGGTACTAGCCTGGTTAATGAGCAGTTCTTC
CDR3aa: CAWSGTSLVNEQFF

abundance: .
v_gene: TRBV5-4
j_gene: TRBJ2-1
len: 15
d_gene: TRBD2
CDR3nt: TGTGCCAGCAGCCCGGGACTAGCGGGAGACAATGAGCAGTTCTTC
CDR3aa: CASSPGLAGDNEQFF

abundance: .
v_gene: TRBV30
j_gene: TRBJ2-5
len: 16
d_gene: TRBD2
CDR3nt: TGTGCCTGGAGTCACGGACTAGCGGGGGCTCAAGAGACCCAGTACTTC
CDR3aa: CAWSHGLAGAQETQYF

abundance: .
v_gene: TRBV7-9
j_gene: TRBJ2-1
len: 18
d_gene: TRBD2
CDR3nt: TGTGCCAGCAGCGAAGGACTAGCGGGAGGACCCCTATACAATGAGCAGTTCTTC
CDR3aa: CASSEGLAGGPLYNEQFF

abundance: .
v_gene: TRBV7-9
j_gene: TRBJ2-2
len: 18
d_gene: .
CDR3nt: TGTGCCAGCAGCTACAGAGGGGAGGGATCAGGGGTCACCGGGGAGCTGTTTTTT
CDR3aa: CASSYRGEGSGVTGELFF

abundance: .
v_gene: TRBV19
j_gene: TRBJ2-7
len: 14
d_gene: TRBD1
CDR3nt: TGTGCCAGTAGTAAACGGGACAGGCTCTACGAGCAGTACTTC
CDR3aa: CASSKRDRLYEQYF

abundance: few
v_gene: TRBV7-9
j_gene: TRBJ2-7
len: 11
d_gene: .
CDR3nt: TGTGCCAGCAGCCCATCCTACGAGCAGTACTTC
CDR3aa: CASSPSYEQYF

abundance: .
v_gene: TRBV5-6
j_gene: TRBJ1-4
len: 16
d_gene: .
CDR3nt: TGTGCCAGCAGCTTGGGACAGCGACGGAAGAATGAAAAACTGTTTTTT
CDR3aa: CASSLGQRRKNEKLFF

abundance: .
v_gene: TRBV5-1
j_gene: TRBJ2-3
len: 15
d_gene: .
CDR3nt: TGCGCCAGCATCCAAGGAGATTCTCCCACAGATACGCAGTATTTT
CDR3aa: CASIQGDSPTDTQYF

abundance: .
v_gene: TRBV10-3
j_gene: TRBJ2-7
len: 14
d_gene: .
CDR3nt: TGTGCCATCAGTGAGTTCCGGGAGCAATACGAGCAGTACTTC
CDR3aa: CAISEFREQYEQYF

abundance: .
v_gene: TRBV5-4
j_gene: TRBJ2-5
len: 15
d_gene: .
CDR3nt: TGTGCCAGCAGCCAAGATAGGGACGGCGCAGGGACCCAGTACTTC
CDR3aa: CASSQDRDGAGTQYF

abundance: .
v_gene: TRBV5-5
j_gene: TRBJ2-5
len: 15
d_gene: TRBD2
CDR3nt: TGTGCCAGCAGCACTCTAGCGGGAGCCCCAGAGACCCAGTACTTC
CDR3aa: CASSTLAGAPETQYF

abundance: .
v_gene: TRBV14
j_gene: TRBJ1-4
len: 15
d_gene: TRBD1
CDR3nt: TGTGCCAGCAGCCAAGCCGACAGGGGTACCGAAAAACTGTTTTTT
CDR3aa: CASSQADRGTEKLFF

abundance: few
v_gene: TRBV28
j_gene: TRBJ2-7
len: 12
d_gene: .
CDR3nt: TGTGCCAGCACCGAGTGGGGCCACGAGCAGTACTTC
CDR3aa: CASTEWGHEQYF

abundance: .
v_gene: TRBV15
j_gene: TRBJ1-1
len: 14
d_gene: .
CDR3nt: TGTGCCACCAGCAGAGATGGTGTACAGACAGCGGATTTCTTT
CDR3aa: CATSRDGVQTADFF

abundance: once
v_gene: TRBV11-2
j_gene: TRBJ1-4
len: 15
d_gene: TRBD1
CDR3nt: TGTGCCAGCAGCGCACAGCAGGGGGCGGGTGAAAAACTGTTTTTT
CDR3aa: CASSAQQGAGEKLFF

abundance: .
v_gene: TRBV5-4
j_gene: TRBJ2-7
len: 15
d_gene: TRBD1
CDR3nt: TGTGCCAGCAGCCCGGACTCAGGGGGCTTCTACGAGCAGTACTTC
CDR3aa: CASSPDSGGFYEQYF

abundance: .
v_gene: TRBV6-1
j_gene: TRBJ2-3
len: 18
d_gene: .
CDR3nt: TGTGCCAGCAGTGACCAACGGATAGCGGAACGTAGCACAGATACGCAGTATTTT
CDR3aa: CASSDQRIAERSTDTQYF

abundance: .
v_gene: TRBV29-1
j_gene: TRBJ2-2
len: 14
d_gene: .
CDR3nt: TGCAGCGTAGAACTAGCGAGGGGGACCGGGGAGCTGTTTTTT
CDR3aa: CSVELARGTGELFF

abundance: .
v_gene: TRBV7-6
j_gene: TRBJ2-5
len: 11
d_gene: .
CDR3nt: TGTGCCAGCAGCGTGGAAGAGACCCAGTACTTC
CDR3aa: CASSVEETQYF

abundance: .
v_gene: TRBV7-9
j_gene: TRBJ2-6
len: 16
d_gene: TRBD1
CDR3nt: TGTGCCAGCAGCCGACAGGGGGCTATTGGGGCCAACGTCCTGACTTTC
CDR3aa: CASSRQGAIGANVLTF

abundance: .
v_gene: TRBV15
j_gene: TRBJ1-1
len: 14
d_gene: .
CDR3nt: TGTGCCACCAGCAGTCTAAGCTGGGGCACTGAAGCTTTCTTT
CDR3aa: CATSSLSWGTEAFF

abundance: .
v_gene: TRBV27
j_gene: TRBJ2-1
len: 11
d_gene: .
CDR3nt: TGTGCCAGCAGCAAAGGGTCAGAGCAGTTCTTC
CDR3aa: CASSKGSEQFF

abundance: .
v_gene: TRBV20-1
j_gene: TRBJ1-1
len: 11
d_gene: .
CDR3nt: TGCAGTGCTGCCAAGAACACTGAAGCTTTCTTT
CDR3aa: CSAAKNTEAFF

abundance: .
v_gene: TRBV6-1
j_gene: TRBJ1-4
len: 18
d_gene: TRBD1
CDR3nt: TGTGCCAGCAGTGAATCGGGACAGGGGGCGTTGGCTAATGAAAAACTGTTTTTT
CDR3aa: CASSESGQGALANEKLFF

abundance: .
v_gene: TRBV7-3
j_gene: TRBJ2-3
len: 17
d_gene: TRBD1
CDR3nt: TGTGCCAGCAGCCCCCATCCAACAGGGGGACAGACAGATACGCAGTATTTT
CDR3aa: CASSPHPTGGQTDTQYF

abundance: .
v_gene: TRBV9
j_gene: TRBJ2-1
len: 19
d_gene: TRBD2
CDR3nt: TGTGCCAGCAGCGTTGGGACTAGCGGGAGGAAATACCCTTACAATGAGCAGTTCTTC
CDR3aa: CASSVGTSGRKYPYNEQFF

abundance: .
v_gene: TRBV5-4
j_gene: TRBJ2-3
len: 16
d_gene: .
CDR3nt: TGTGCCAGCAGCTTGGGGACAGAAAGTAACACAGATACGCAGTATTTT
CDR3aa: CASSLGTESNTDTQYF

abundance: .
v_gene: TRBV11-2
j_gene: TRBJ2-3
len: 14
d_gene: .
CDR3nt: TGTGCCAGCAGCCGGGACTTTCTCACAGATACGCAGTATTTT
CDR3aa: CASSRDFLTDTQYF

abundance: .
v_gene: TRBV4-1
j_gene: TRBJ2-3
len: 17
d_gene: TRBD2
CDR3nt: TGCGCCAGCAGCCAAGTCCAACTAGCGGGAGTCACAGATACGCAGTATTTT
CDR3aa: CASSQVQLAGVTDTQYF

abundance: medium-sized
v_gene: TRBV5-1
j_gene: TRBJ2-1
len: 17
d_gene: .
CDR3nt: TGCGCCAGTGGGGGGTCACAGAGGGCGGGAATCTACAATGAGCAGTTCTTC
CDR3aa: CASGGSQRAGIYNEQFF

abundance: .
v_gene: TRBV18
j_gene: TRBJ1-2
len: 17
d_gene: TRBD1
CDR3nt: TGTGCCAGCTCATCCGACACTGGACAGGGAAGGGACTATGGCTACACCTTC
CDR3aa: CASSSDTGQGRDYGYTF

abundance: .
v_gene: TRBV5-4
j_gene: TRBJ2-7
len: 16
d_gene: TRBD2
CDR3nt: TGTGCCACTTCACGGGCGGGAGGGCCAGGTTCCTACGAGCAGTACTTC
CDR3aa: CATSRAGGPGSYEQYF

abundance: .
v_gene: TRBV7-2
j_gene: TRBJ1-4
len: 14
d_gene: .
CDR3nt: TGTGCCAGCAGCTTGAGCAGGGGAGGAGAAAAACTGTTTTTT
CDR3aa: CASSLSRGGEKLFF

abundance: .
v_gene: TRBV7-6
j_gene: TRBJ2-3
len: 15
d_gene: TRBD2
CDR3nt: TGTGCCAGCAGCTTAAAGCTAGCGGGAACAGATACGCAGTATTTT
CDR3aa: CASSLKLAGTDTQYF

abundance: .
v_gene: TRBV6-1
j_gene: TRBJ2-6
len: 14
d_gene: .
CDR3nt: TGTGCCAGCAGTGGTGGGGCTGGGGCCAACGTCCTGACTTTC
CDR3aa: CASSGGAGANVLTF

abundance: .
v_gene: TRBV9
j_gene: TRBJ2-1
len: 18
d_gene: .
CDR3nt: TGTGCCAGCAGCGTAGATATATACGGAGGGCCGGGCTACAATGAGCAGTTCTTC
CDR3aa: CASSVDIYGGPGYNEQFF

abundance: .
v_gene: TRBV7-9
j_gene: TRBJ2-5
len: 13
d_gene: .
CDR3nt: TGTGCCAGCAGCTTGGGGCAGGGGTTTACCCAGTACTTC
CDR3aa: CASSLGQGFTQYF

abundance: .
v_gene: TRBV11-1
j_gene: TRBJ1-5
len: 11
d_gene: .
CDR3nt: TGTGCCAGCAGCCCCGAGAGACCCCAGCATTTT
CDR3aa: CASSPERPQHF

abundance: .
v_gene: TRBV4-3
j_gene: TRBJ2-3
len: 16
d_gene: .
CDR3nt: TGCGCCAGCAGCCAAGGGGCCGGTACTAGCACAGATACGCAGTATTTT
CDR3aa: CASSQGAGTSTDTQYF

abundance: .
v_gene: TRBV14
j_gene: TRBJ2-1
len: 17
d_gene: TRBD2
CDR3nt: TGTGCCAGCAGCCAAGGAGTTCTTCGCGGGGGGAACAATGAGCAGTTCTTC
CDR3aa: CASSQGVLRGGNNEQFF